The clone carrying this T cell receptor beta chain has at least ten counts. TCRdb reanalyzed the PCR reads with MiXCR. The table shows around 35,000 clones, with around 17% occurring only once. CDR3 size: 16 residues. The germline V gene has CDR1 SNHLY and CDR2 FYNNEI. Losses at the gene ends were 5 bases for V and 5 bases for J; bases not matched to a gene: 7. None of the patients had undergone any treatment ahead of thyroid surgery. This sample was included in a study of metastatic and nonmetastatic thyroid tumors. The sample comprised blood. This chain links TRBV2 with TRBJ2-1; 12 bases agree with TRBD2. This sequence originates from a female donor with papillary thyroid cancer or a benign thyroid nodule (not recorded which). Some clones in this sample may be carry-over from other donors' samples. This CDR3 reads CASSSWTSGVNNEQFF. DNA of the CDR3: TGTGCCAGCAGTTCCTGGACTAGCGGGGTTAACAATGAGCAGTTCTTC. The complete variable domain, with remaining parts taken from reference TRBV2 and TRBJ2-1, reads EPEVTQTPSHQVTQMGQEVILRCVPISNHLYFYWYRQILGQKVEFLVSFYNNEISEKSEIFDDQFSVERPDGSNFTLKIRSTKLEDSAMYFCASSSWTSGVNNEQFFGPGTRLTVL.